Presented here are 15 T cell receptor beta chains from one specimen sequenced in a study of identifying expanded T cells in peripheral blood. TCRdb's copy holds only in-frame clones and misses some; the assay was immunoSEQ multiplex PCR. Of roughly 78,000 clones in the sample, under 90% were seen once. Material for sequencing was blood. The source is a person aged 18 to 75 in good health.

In nucleotides, the CDR3 is TGCGCCAGCAGCCCGAGGGTCGGGACAGGGATAGCCGAGCAGTACTTC. Translation: CASSPRVGTGIAEQYF. The chain uses TRBV10-1 and TRBJ2-7, with TRBD1 identical over 9 bases. Germline V gives CDR1 WNHNN, CDR2 SYGVQD (reference sequence). With V trimmed by 6 bases and J by 6 bases, 15 bases remained unmatched. CDR3 length: 16 amino acids.

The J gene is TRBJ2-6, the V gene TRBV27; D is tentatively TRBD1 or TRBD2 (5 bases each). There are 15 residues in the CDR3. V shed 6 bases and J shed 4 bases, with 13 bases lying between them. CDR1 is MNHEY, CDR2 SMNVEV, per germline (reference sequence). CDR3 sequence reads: CASRPGGAGANVLTF. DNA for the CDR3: TGTGCCAGCAGACCTGGGGGTGCCGGGGCCAACGTCCTGACTTTC. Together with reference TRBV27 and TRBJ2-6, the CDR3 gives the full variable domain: EAQVTQNPRYLITVTGKKLTVTCSQNMNHEYMSWYRQDPGLGLRQIYYSMNVEVTDKGDVPEGYKVSRKEKRNFPLILESPSPNQTSLYFCASRPGGAGANVLTFGAGSRLTVL.

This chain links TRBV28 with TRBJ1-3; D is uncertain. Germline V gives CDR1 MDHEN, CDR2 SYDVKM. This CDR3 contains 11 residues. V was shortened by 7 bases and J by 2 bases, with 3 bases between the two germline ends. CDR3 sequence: CASKAGNTIYF. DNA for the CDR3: TGTGCCAGCAAGGCTGGAAACACCATATATTTT.

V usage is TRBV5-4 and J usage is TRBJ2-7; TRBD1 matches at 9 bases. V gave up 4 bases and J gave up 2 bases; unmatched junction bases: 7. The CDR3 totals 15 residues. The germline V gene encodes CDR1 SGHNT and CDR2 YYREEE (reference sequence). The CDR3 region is CASSPGQGFPYEQYF. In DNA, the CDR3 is TGTGCCAGCAGCCCGGGACAGGGATTCCCCTACGAGCAGTACTTC.

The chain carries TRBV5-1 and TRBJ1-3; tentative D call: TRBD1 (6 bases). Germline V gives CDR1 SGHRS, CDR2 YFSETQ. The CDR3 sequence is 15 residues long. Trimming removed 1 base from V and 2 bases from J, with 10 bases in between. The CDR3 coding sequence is TGCGCCAGCAGCTTGCTCCAGGGGCCTGGAAACACCATATATTTT. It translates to CASSLLQGPGNTIYF.

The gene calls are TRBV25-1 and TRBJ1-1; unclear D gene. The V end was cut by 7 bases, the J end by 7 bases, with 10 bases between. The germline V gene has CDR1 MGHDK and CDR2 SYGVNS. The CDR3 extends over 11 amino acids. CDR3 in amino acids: CASNWGNEAFF. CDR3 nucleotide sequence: TGTGCCAGCAACTGGGGTAATGAAGCTTTCTTT.

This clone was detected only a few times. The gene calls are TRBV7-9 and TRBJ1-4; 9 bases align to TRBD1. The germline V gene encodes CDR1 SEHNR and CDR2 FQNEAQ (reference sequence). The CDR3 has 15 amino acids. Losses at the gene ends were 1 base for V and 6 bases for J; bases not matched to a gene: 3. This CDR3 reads CASSLVGTGHEKLFF. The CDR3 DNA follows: TGTGCCAGCAGCTTAGTCGGGACAGGGCATGAAAAACTGTTTTTT.

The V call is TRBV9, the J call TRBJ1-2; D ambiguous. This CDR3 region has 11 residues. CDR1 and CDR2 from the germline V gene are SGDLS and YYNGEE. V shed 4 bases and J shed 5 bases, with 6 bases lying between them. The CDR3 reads CASSSVYGYTF. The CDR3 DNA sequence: TGTGCCAGCAGCAGCGTATATGGCTACACCTTC. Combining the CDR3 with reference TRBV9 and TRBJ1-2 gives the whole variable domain DSGVTQTPKHLITATGQRVTLRCSPRSGDLSVYWYQQSLDQGLQFLIQYYNGEERAKGNILERFSAQQFPDLHSELNLSSLELGDSALYFCASSSVYGYTFGSGTRLTVV.

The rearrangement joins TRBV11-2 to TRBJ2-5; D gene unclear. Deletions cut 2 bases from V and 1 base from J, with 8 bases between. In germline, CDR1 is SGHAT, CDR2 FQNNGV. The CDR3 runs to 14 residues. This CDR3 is CASSLYLTQETQYF. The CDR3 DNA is TGTGCCAGCAGCTTATACCTCACCCAAGAGACCCAGTACTTC.

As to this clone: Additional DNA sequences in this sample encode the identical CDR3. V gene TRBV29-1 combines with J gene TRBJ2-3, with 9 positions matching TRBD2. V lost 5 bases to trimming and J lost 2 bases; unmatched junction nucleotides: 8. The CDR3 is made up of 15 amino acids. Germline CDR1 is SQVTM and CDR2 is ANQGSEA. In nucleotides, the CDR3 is TGCAGCGTTCTCTTGGCGGGGGGGTCCACAGATACGCAGTATTTT. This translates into CSVLLAGGSTDTQYF.

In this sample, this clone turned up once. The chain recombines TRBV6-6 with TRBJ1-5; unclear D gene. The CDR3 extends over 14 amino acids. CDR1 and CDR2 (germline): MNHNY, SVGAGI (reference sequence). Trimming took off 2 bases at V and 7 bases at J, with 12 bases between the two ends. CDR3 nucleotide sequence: TGTGCCAGCAGTTACCGCACAGATGGGCAGCCCCAGCATTTT. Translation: CASSYRTDGQPQHF.

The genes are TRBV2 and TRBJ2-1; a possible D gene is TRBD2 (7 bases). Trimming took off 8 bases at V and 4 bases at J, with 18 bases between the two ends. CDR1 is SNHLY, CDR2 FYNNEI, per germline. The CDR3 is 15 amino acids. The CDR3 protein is CASFLGRGGYNEQFF. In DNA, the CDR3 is TGTGCCAGCTTCTTGGGGAGGGGGGGATACAATGAGCAGTTCTTC.

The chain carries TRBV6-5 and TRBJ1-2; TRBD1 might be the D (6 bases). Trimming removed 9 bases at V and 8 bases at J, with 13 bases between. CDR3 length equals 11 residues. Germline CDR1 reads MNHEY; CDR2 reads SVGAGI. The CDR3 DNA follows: TGTGCCAGGGGTGACAGGAAGGGCTACACCTTC. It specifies CARGDRKGYTF.

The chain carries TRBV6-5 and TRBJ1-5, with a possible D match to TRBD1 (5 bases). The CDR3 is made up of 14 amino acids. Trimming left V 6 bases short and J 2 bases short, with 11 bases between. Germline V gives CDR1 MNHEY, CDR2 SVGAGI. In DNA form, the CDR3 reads TGTGCCAGCAGACCCAGGGAAGGCAATCAGCCCCAGCATTTT. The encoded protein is CASRPREGNQPQHF.

In nucleotides, the CDR3 is TGTGCCAGCAGCTTAGCGGGGGGGCCGTACGAGCAGTACTTC. This encodes CASSLAGGPYEQYF. The rearrangement joins TRBV11-2 to TRBJ2-7, with 8 bases that match TRBD2. The germline gives CDR1 SGHAT, CDR2 FQNNGV. This CDR3 has 14 amino acids. V shed 1 base, J shed 4 bases, and the junction held 3 bases outside the gene matches.